A selection of T cell receptor beta chains follows, all from one sample in a study of blood T cell repertoires in COVID-19. The table came from immunoSEQ multiplex PCR; TCRdb's copy has only in-frame clones and leaves some out. The table includes under 50,000 clones, 85% to 90% detected once. Sequenced input: peripheral blood. These receptors were taken from a man between 50 and 59 years old with active COVID-19. Both conserved end residues are part of each CDR3. D genes are given only for firm matches. Clone size, where shown, is once, few, many, or a class for clones that have expanded.

j_gene | v_gene | d_gene | abundance | CDR3nt | CDR3aa
TRBJ2-5 | TRBV15 | TRBD2 | NA | TGTGCCACCAGCAGAGATTGGGGGGGGGAAGAGACCCAGTACTTC | CATSRDWGGEETQYF
TRBJ1-2 | TRBV30 | NA | NA | TGTGCCTGGAGTCCCAGGGTAGTCGGCTACACCTTC | CAWSPRVVGYTF
TRBJ2-3 | TRBV18 | TRBD1 | NA | TGTGCCAGCTCACCAAAAGACAGGGGTACGCAGTATTTT | CASSPKDRGTQYF
TRBJ1-3 | TRBV20-1 | NA | NA | TGCAGTGCTAGTCGGGGATTGAACTCTGGAAACACCATATATTTT | CSASRGLNSGNTIYF
TRBJ2-1 | TRBV5-4 | NA | NA | TGTGCCAGCAGCCTAGGGACAAACAACAATGAGCAGTTCTTC | CASSLGTNNNEQFF
TRBJ1-1 | TRBV5-4 | NA | NA | TGTGCCAGCAGCTTGGGGCGGGACGCTGAAGCTTTCTTT | CASSLGRDAEAFF
TRBJ2-7 | TRBV4-1 | TRBD2 | NA | TGCGCCAGCAGCCAAGATCTAGCGGGGTACTCCTACGAGCAGTACTTC | CASSQDLAGYSYEQYF
TRBJ1-5 | TRBV29-1 | TRBD1 | NA | TGCAGCGTTCGACAGGGTGGAAATCAGCCCCAGCATTTT | CSVRQGGNQPQHF
TRBJ2-3 | TRBV7-8 | NA | NA | TGTGCCAGCAGCTCGGCGGCGGAGGATCTGTATTTT | CASSSAAEDLYF
TRBJ2-7 | TRBV15 | NA | NA | TGTGCCACCAGCAGAGATTGGGGGGGCTATTCCTACGAGCAGTACTTC | CATSRDWGGYSYEQYF
TRBJ2-7 | TRBV14 | NA | NA | TGTGCCAGCAGCCAAGTTGGGGGCAGGTTCTACGAGCAGTACTTC | CASSQVGGRFYEQYF
TRBJ2-3 | TRBV7-9 | NA | NA | TGTGCCAGCAGCTTAGCACAGGGGAGGAACACAGATACGCAGTATTTT | CASSLAQGRNTDTQYF
TRBJ1-2 | TRBV30 | NA | NA | TGTGCCTGGAGTCCCTTCGATGGGGCCCCTATCTTC | CAWSPFDGAPIF
TRBJ1-5 | TRBV10-2 | NA | NA | TGCGCCAGCAGTATCACCGGGAGGGAGGGTCAGCCCCAGCATTTT | CASSITGREGQPQHF
TRBJ1-2 | TRBV7-9 | NA | NA | TGTGCCAGCAGCTCCCGGGGGGGCTATGGCTACACCTTC | CASSSRGGYGYTF
TRBJ1-1 | TRBV18 | NA | NA | TGTGCCAGCTCACCACCGGGGGGGCGGATGAACACTGAAGCTTTCTTT | CASSPPGGRMNTEAFF
TRBJ2-7 | TRBV7-9 | NA | few | TGTGCCAGCAGCTTAAGCGCGGGCAGGACCTACGAGCAGTACTTC | CASSLSAGRTYEQYF
TRBJ2-2 | TRBV6-6 | TRBD1 | NA | TGTGCCAGCAGGGCACAGGGGGAGGTCACCGGGGAGCTGTTTTTT | CASRAQGEVTGELFF
TRBJ2-2 | TRBV9 | NA | NA | TGTGCCAGCAGCGTAGGGCAGGGCCCCGGGGAGCTGTTTTTT | CASSVGQGPGELFF
TRBJ1-2 | TRBV28 | TRBD1 | NA | TGTGCCAGCAGTTCTCCCGGGACAGGGTACTATGGCTACACCTTC | CASSSPGTGYYGYTF
TRBJ1-3 | TRBV12-3/TRBV12-4 | NA | NA | TGTGCCAGCACCCTTGGGGGGGGAAACACCATATATTTT | CASTLGGGNTIYF
TRBJ1-1 | TRBV6-2/TRBV6-3 | TRBD1 | NA | TGTGCCAGCACCCCGCAGGCAGGGGGCACTGAAGCTTTCTTT | CASTPQAGGTEAFF
TRBJ1-2 | TRBV5-5 | NA | NA | TGTGCCAGCAACTTTCTCATACCCAGGAAATCTAACTATGGCTACACCTTC | CASNFLIPRKSNYGYTF
TRBJ2-3 | TRBV7-2 | NA | NA | TGTGCCAGCAGCTTACGTCGGGGGTACACAGATACGCAGTATTTT | CASSLRRGYTDTQYF
TRBJ2-5 | TRBV11-2 | NA | NA | TGTGCCAGCAGCTTAGATAGCCGACAAGAGACCCAGTACTTC | CASSLDSRQETQYF
TRBJ1-3 | TRBV19 | TRBD1 | NA | TGTGCCAGTACCAGGCCGTGGAGGGGGCGAGGAAACACCATATATTTT | CASTRPWRGRGNTIYF
TRBJ1-1 | TRBV7-9 | NA | few | TGTGCCAGCAGCTTAGCGGAGGCCACAGCTTTCTTT | CASSLAEATAFF